The clone carrying this T cell receptor beta chain was observed many times. This specimen belongs to a study of T cells in Graves' hyperthyroidism and ophthalmopathy. Germline V gene lookup returns CDR1 SEHNR and CDR2 FQNEAQ (reference sequence). V lost 5 bases, J lost 1 base, and 3 bases stayed unmatched. This CDR3 is built from 14 residues. Template material for amplifying TCR beta CDR3 regions consisted of RNA transcripts. Carried out on the TCR CDR3, a first-round RT-PCR used the HTBI primer set. MiXCR, run by TCRdb on the multiplex PCR reads, gives a single entry per CDR3 protein. The table has roughly 550,000 distinct CDR3 sequences, around 16% seen once; the top ten hold about 31%. This sample holds PBMCs from approximately 10 ml fresh peripheral blood.

The sequenced sample was blood. This chain connects TRBV7-9 to TRBJ1-2, with 8 bases that match TRBD1. The clonotype originates from a woman in her twenties or thirties with Graves' ophthalmopathy. This CDR3 reads CASSPGQVNYGYTF. CDR3 in DNA: TGTGCCAGCAGCCCGGGACAGGTTAACTATGGCTACACCTTC.